Shown below are 19 T cell receptor beta chains from a single sample sequenced in a study of shared clonotypes between healthy human individuals. TCRdb's copy holds only in-frame clones and misses some; the assay was immunoSEQ multiplex PCR. The repertoire includes approximately 2,000,000 clones, just over 90% of them detected once, and 1.5% to 2% sits in the top ten. Naive-designated CD8 cells lacked CD45RO, were positively enriched for CCR7, and omitted terminally differentiated effector memory CD45RA+ cells. The sequencing input was naive CD8+ T cells from PBMCs. The receptors were sampled from a man aged 18 to 29 in good health. Some clones in this sample may be carry-over from other donors' samples.

The chain employs TRBV10-3 and TRBJ1-2, with no clear D. V was pared by 7 bases and J by 3 bases, with 18 bases between. This CDR3 contains 15 residues. Germline V lookup: CDR1 ENHRY, CDR2 SYGVKD. CDR3 loop: CAITDNPADHYGYTF. The CDR3 DNA reads TGTGCCATCACCGATAACCCCGCGGACCACTATGGCTACACCTTC.

CDR3 DNA: TGTGCCAGCAGCCATGGGGGGCTAGCGGGAGCCGAGCAGTACTTC. Translating gives CASSHGGLAGAEQYF. The V call is TRBV7-6, the J call TRBJ2-7; TRBD2 aligns across 10 bases. The trim removed 5 bases at V and 6 bases at J, leaving 10 bases unmatched. This CDR3 contains 15 residues. Germline V CDR1 and CDR2: SGHVS, FNYEAQ. Complete variable domain (other parts from reference TRBV7-6 and TRBJ2-7): GAGVSQSPRYKVTKRGQDVALRCDPISGHVSLYWYRQALGQGPEFLTYFNYEAQQDKSGLPNDRFSAERPEGSISTLTIQRTEQRDSAMYRCASSHGGLAGAEQYFGPGTRLTVT.

The chain uses TRBV28 and TRBJ1-1; D is unresolved. CDR3 length: 13 amino acids. Trimming took off 2 bases at V and 11 bases at J, with 15 bases between the two ends. In germline, CDR1 is MDHEN, CDR2 SYDVKM. The CDR3 is CASSLTIVGVAFF. The DNA of the CDR3 is TGTGCCAGCAGTTTAACCATCGTCGGGGTGGCTTTCTTT. The whole variable domain, filled in from reference TRBV28 and TRBJ1-1, reads DVKVTQSSRYLVKRTGEKVFLECVQDMDHENMFWYRQDPGLGLRLIYFSYDVKMKEKGDIPEGYSVSREKKERFSLILESASTNQTSMYLCASSLTIVGVAFFGQGTRLTVV.

This clone was seen just once. The rearrangement joins TRBV19 to TRBJ1-2, with D hard to call. CDR1 LNHDA and CDR2 SQIVND come from the germline V gene (reference sequence). The CDR3 is 13 amino acids. Trimming cost V 4 bases and J 5 bases, with 11 bases left between them. CDR3 DNA: TGTGCCAGTAGTAAAGTTGGGGTATATGGCTACACCTTC. Protein product: CASSKVGVYGYTF.

The chain links TRBV7-9 to TRBJ2-3; TRBD1 or TRBD2 may be the D gene (5 bases each). V was shortened by 5 bases and J by 2 bases, with 14 bases between the two germline ends. The CDR3 is made up of 15 amino acids. The V gene's germline CDR1 is SEHNR and CDR2 FQNEAQ (reference sequence). The DNA for the CDR3 is TGTGCCAGCAGCCCAAGGGACCCGGCCACAGATACGCAGTATTTT. Its translation is CASSPRDPATDTQYF.

The J gene is TRBJ2-7, the V gene TRBV13, with 10 bases matching TRBD2. Looked up from germline, CDR1 is PRHDT and CDR2 is FYEKMQ (reference sequence). V shed 5 bases, J shed 5 bases, and the junction held 12 bases outside the gene matches. CDR3 size: 16 residues. For the CDR3, the DNA is TGTGCCAGCAGCCCCCGAAGCGGGAGGGCCGCCAACGAGCAGTACTTC. Its translation: CASSPRSGRAANEQYF. Drawing the rest from reference TRBV13 and TRBJ2-7, the complete variable domain is AAGVIQSPRHLIKEKRETATLKCYPIPRHDTVYWYQQGPGQDPQFLISFYEKMQSDKGSIPDRFSAQQFSDYHSELNMSSLELGDSALYFCASSPRSGRAANEQYFGPGTRLTVT.

V usage is TRBV30 and J usage is TRBJ1-5; D not resolved. This CDR3 has 15 residues. In germline, CDR1 is GTSNPN, CDR2 SVGIG (reference sequence). Trimming pared 5 bases from V and 1 base from J, leaving 15 bases between. The CDR3 nucleotides read TGTGCCTGGCCCGGAGGACGTAAGAGCAATCAGCCCCAGCATTTT. Translating gives CAWPGGRKSNQPQHF.

This chain joins TRBV10-2 and TRBJ2-7, with 9 bases fitting TRBD2. V gave up 4 bases and J gave up 4 bases; unmatched junction bases: 5. From germline, CDR1 is WSHSY and CDR2 SAAADI. There are 14 residues in the CDR3. The CDR3 loop is CASSGSGSGYEQYF. The CDR3 DNA reads TGCGCCAGCAGTGGTAGCGGGAGCGGGTACGAGCAGTACTTC.

V usage is TRBV10-3 and J usage is TRBJ2-1; maybe TRBD2 (6 bases). Germline CDR1 reads ENHRY; CDR2 reads SYGVKD. Trimming stripped 5 bases from V and 1 base from J, with 15 bases between. CDR3 length: 16 residues. CDR3 coding DNA: TGTGCCATCAGTCCACAATCGGGGACTTCCTACAATGAGCAGTTCTTC. Protein: CAISPQSGTSYNEQFF.

V usage is TRBV9 and J usage is TRBJ1-1; a weak D match, TRBD1 (5 bases). Germline V gene sequence: CDR1 SGDLS, CDR2 YYNGEE. V lost 4 bases and J 5 bases, leaving 15 bases between the germline ends. The CDR3 runs 14 residues. In nucleotides, the CDR3 is TGTGCCAGCAGCCCCTCCGGGGGTTTAACTGAAGCTTTCTTT. Amino acid sequence: CASSPSGGLTEAFF. Full variable domain (missing parts from reference TRBV9 and TRBJ1-1): DSGVTQTPKHLITATGQRVTLRCSPRSGDLSVYWYQQSLDQGLQFLIQYYNGEERAKGNILERFSAQQFPDLHSELNLSSLELGDSALYFCASSPSGGLTEAFFGQGTRLTVV.

This clone appeared once. The V and J genes are TRBV7-9 and TRBJ2-1; 8 nucleotides agree with TRBD1. Per germline, CDR1 SEHNR and CDR2 FQNEAQ (reference sequence). The CDR3 totals 16 residues. The J segment lost 2 bases and the V segment lost 7 bases, leaving 10 bases of the junction unmatched. CDR3 sequence reads: CASTANTGGTYNEQFF. The CDR3, as DNA: TGTGCCAGCACCGCGAATACAGGGGGTACCTACAATGAGCAGTTCTTC. Full variable domain (remainder filled in from reference TRBV7-9 and TRBJ2-1): DTGVSQNPRHKITKRGQNVTFRCDPISEHNRLYWYRQTLGQGPEFLTYFQNEAQLEKSRLLSDRFSAERPKGSFSTLEIQRTEQGDSAMYLCASTANTGGTYNEQFFGPGTRLTVL.

This clone came up a few times. In the same sample, other DNA sequences code for this CDR3. The rearrangement links TRBV7-9 to TRBJ2-7; D perhaps matches TRBD1 (5 bases). The V gene's germline CDR1 is SEHNR and CDR2 FQNEAQ (reference sequence). There are 12 residues in the CDR3. Trimming left V 5 bases short and J 3 bases short, with 8 bases between. The CDR3 nucleotides are TGTGCCAGCAGCGGGGCAGTCTACGAGCAGTACTTC. Translated, it gives CASSGAVYEQYF.

This chain joins TRBV9 and TRBJ1-6; D is ambiguous. Trimming took off 0 bases at V and 10 bases at J, with 11 bases between the two ends. There are 14 residues in the CDR3. Looked up from germline, CDR1 is SGDLS and CDR2 is YYNGEE. The DNA of the CDR3 is TGTGCCAGCAGCGTAGCCCCGGAGGCGTCACCCCTCCACTTT. This translates into CASSVAPEASPLHF.

This sequence joins TRBV7-9 and TRBJ2-1, with D possibly being TRBD2 (6 bases). The germline CDR1 and CDR2 sequences are SEHNR and FQNEAQ (reference sequence). CDR3 size: 11 residues. Trimming left V 1 base short and J 14 bases short, with 9 bases between. The chain's CDR3 is CASSLGPGEFF. The CDR3 DNA sequence: TGTGCCAGCAGCTTAGGCCCGGGAGAGTTCTTC.

The V call is TRBV19, the J call TRBJ2-1; 15 bases align to TRBD2. The CDR3 runs 15 residues. CDR1 is LNHDA, CDR2 SQIVND, per germline (reference sequence). V was pared by 3 bases and J by 9 bases, with 3 bases of the junction left unmatched. In DNA form, the CDR3 reads TGTGCCAGTAGTATGGGGACTAGCGGGAGGACTGAGCAGTTCTTC. Protein product: CASSMGTSGRTEQFF.

The V call is TRBV28, the J call TRBJ1-2; 7 bases are shared with TRBD1. Germline V gene sequence: CDR1 MDHEN, CDR2 SYDVKM. The CDR3 sequence is 17 residues long. The ends lost 8 bases at V and 0 bases at J; junction bases unmatched: 15. CDR3 amino acids: CASSSPREGQTNYGYTF. In DNA form, the CDR3 reads TGTGCCAGCTCGTCACCGAGGGAGGGACAGACTAACTATGGCTACACCTTC.

The genes are TRBV9 and TRBJ2-6; a possible D gene is TRBD1 (6 bases). Trimming pared 4 bases from V and 3 bases from J, leaving 14 bases between. The CDR3 spans 16 residues. Germline V gene sequence: CDR1 SGDLS, CDR2 YYNGEE. The CDR3 DNA is TGTGCCAGCAGCCTCCGGCAGGGGAGTGGGGCCAACGTCCTGACTTTC. Translating gives CASSLRQGSGANVLTF.

Regarding this clone: The sample carries other DNA sequences with the same CDR3. This chain uses TRBV9 with TRBJ1-1; D is perhaps TRBD1 (6 bases). Germline-derived CDR1 and CDR2 are SGDLS and YYNGEE. Trimming shortened V by 4 bases and J by 5 bases, and 15 bases separated the two germline ends. This CDR3 contains 14 residues. CDR3 protein: CASSPRGVGTEAFF. In DNA, the CDR3 is TGTGCCAGCAGCCCGAGGGGGGTAGGAACTGAAGCTTTCTTT.

The V and J genes are TRBV6-1 and TRBJ2-1, with D possibly being TRBD1 or TRBD2 (6 bases each). V lost 2 bases to trimming and J lost 9 bases, with 14 bases between them. The CDR3 runs 14 residues. Germline loops: CDR1 MNHNS, CDR2 SASEGT. CDR3 nucleotide sequence: TGTGCCAGCAGTGAATTTCGGGGGCCGGGTGAGCAGTTCTTC. This codes for CASSEFRGPGEQFF.